These 6 T cell receptor beta chains were sequenced from one sample in a study of vaccination and CD4 T cells after COVID-19. The study sequenced cultured CD4+ T cell DNA using the Oncomine TCR Beta short-read assay. Each CDR3 protein is one row after TCRdb ran MiXCR on the PCR reads. The sample includes tens of thousands of distinct CDR3 sequences, around a third of them seen just once. Time point defined: late sampling 161 to 241 days after vaccination in a few convalescent patients. Treatment indicated: roughly 11-day PBMC culture with coronavirus spike peptide pools or control peptides (ViraFEST assay). These TCRs are of unknown antigen specificity. Sample: CD4+ T cells from blood, cultured in vitro, taken about 7 months after SARS-CoV-2 vaccination. The receptors shown here come from a human donor who had recovered from COVID-19.

V is TRBV11-2 and J is TRBJ1-5; D is uncertain. The germline CDR1 and CDR2 sequences are SGHAT and FQNNGV. The CDR3 contains 13 residues. Trimming removed 1 base at V and 9 bases at J, with 10 bases between. CDR3 amino acids: CASSLAGLWPQHF. DNA for the CDR3: TGTGCCAGCAGCTTAGCCGGTCTGTGGCCCCAGCATTTT. Supplemented by reference TRBV11-2 and TRBJ1-5, the full variable domain reads EAGVAQSPRYKIIEKRQSVAFWCNPISGHATLYWYQQILGQGPKLLIQFQNNGVVDDSQLPKDRFSAERLKGVDSTLKIQPAKLEDSAVYLCASSLAGLWPQHFGDGTRLSIL.

This rearrangement joins TRBV21-1 to TRBJ1-5. TRBV21-1 is described as a pseudogene. CDR3 length: 16 amino acids. The CDR3 region is CASSNPRGVGNQPQHF. The CDR3 DNA is TGTGCCAGCAGCAACCCGCGGGGAGTCGGCAATCAGCCCCAGCATTTT.

The chain joins TRBV6-1 to TRBJ2-7; possibly TRBD1 or TRBD2 for D (5 bases each). The V and J ends lost 5 bases and 3 bases respectively, with 17 bases between them. The CDR3 spans 15 residues. CDR1 MNHNS and CDR2 SASEGT come from the germline V gene. This CDR3 reads CASSTPGGAVYEQYF. CDR3 nucleotides: TGTGCCAGCAGTACCCCTGGGGGAGCAGTCTACGAGCAGTACTTC.

In this sample, this clonotype turned up a few times. The chain carries TRBV6-1 and TRBJ2-3; D might be TRBD1 or TRBD2, each matching 6 bases. The CDR3 runs to 16 residues. Germline CDR1 MNHNS, CDR2 SASEGT. V lost 2 bases and J lost 0, with 12 bases in between. CDR3 in amino acids: CASSELRGTSTDTQYF. CDR3 nucleotide sequence: TGTGCCAGCAGTGAACTACGCGGGACAAGCACAGATACGCAGTATTTT.

The sample holds a few counts of this clonotype. The chain couples TRBV7-2 to TRBJ1-2, with D possibly matching TRBD1 (6 bases). Trimming removed 4 bases from V and 1 base from J, with 13 bases in between. CDR1 is SGHTA, CDR2 FQGNSA, per germline. This CDR3 has 15 residues. The CDR3 DNA is TGTGCCAGCAGCTCAAACAGGGCAATTAACTATGGCTACACCTTC. Amino acids: CASSSNRAINYGYTF.

V is TRBV7-8 and J is TRBJ1-2; unclear D gene. The V gene's germline CDR1 is SGHVS and CDR2 FQNEAQ. V was shortened by 5 bases and J by 3 bases, with 13 bases between the two germline ends. This CDR3 spans 14 amino acids. The CDR3: CASSPLDLDYGYTF. In DNA, the CDR3 is TGTGCCAGCAGCCCGCTGGACTTGGACTATGGCTACACCTTC.